This T cell receptor beta chain came from a study of blood T cell repertoires in COVID-19. Enrollees, about 18 to 95 years old, lived in 25 or so US areas. Which cohort a participant joined came from the clinical history participants gave. A COVID-19 case had been met by exposed participants during the 2 weeks before study entry. The repertoire was sequenced with immunoSEQ multiplex PCR; TCRdb's copy has only in-frame clones and lacks some. Altogether 300,000 or so clones are present, roughly 91% being singletons, with the ten largest covering roughly 2.9%. Sample: PBMCs or T cells enriched from blood (not recorded which). This TCR was sampled from a woman in her 50s who had been exposed to COVID-19.

The CDR3 DNA is TGTGCCAGGGGGCTGGGGCCCTACGAGCAGTACTTC. This translates into CARGLGPYEQYF. V gene TRBV2 combines with J gene TRBJ2-7; possibly TRBD1 for D (5 bases). CDR3 length: 12 residues. The V gene lost 9 bases and the J gene lost 2 bases, with 11 bases spanning the gap. Per the germline V gene, CDR1 is SNHLY and CDR2 is FYNNEI.